This entry describes one TCR beta chain. Its target is unknown. These data come from a study of cytomegalovirus exposure and HLA in healthy donors. General study results and limits: Some V segments could not be told apart, so they were left out, TRBV6-2 and TRBV6-3 among them. HLA alleles showed associations with 16,951 TCR beta sequences in a later analysis, at a 0.05 false discovery rate.

The PCR ran on 60 Vbeta and 13 Jbeta primers. Sequencing used immunoSEQ multiplex PCR; TCRdb keeps in-frame clones, though not all of them. The sample has 140,000 to 150,000 clones; around 9.7% are singletons. In germline, CDR1 is SGHNT, CDR2 YYREEE (reference sequence). The CDR3 spans 14 residues. V was pared by 2 bases and J by 10 bases, with 9 bases of the junction left unmatched. V usage is TRBV5-4 and J usage is TRBJ1-1; TRBD1 matches 9 bases. The source material was PBMCs. This TCR came from a man aged 50 to 60 in good health and CMV-seronegative. The CDR3 loop is CASSFRDRDIAAFF. The CDR3 nucleotides read TGTGCCAGCAGCTTCCGGGACAGGGATATTGCAGCTTTCTTT.